A single sample gave rise to the 25 T cell receptor beta chains below, sequenced in a study of regulatory T cells in long-lasting Graves disease. TCR beta libraries were built with iRepertoire HTBI primers and Arm-PCR of CDR3 regions. TCRdb redid the calling of the multiplex PCR reads with MiXCR, one entry per CDR3 protein. The sample contains hundreds of thousands of distinct CDR3 sequences, 16% of which appear only once. Time point specified: newly diagnosed GD, antithyroid drugs for less than 3 months. Extracted RNA from PBMCs served as the source of the TCR library. This sample also belongs to another study, concerning T cells in Graves' hyperthyroidism and ophthalmopathy.

The source material was peripheral blood mononuclear cells (PBMCs), sampled at new diagnosis, from a patient treated with antithyroid drugs. These TCRs come from a woman under 40 with Graves disease.

The sample holds a few counts of this clonotype. The chain combines TRBV6-1 with TRBJ2-1, with 10 bases aligning to TRBD1. The CDR3 runs 14 residues. V lost 10 bases to trimming and J lost 8 bases; unmatched junction nucleotides: 11. Germline-derived CDR1 and CDR2 are MNHNS and SASEGT. In DNA, the CDR3 is TGTGCCACAACCCGGGACAGGGGCCACCATGAGCAGTTCTTC. Its translation is CATTRDRGHHEQFF.

This clonotype came up a few times. The chain links TRBV24-1 to TRBJ2-2; D might be TRBD2 (5 bases). This CDR3 contains 15 residues. The V gene lost 4 bases and the J gene lost 4 bases, with 12 bases spanning the gap. Germline V gene lookup returns CDR1 KGHDR and CDR2 SFDVKD. CDR3 region: CATSDSSGVTGELFF. In DNA, the CDR3 is TGTGCCACCAGTGACTCCTCCGGGGTCACCGGGGAGCTGTTTTTT.

In this sample, this clonotype turned up many times. The gene calls are TRBV2 and TRBJ1-5; TRBD1 aligns across 7 bases. This CDR3 region has 15 residues. The J segment lost 2 bases and the V segment lost 7 bases, leaving 8 bases of the junction unmatched. CDR1 is SNHLY and CDR2 is FYNNEI in the germline V gene. The CDR3 reads CASNRDRKRNQPQHF. The CDR3 DNA is TGTGCCAGCAACCGGGACAGAAAACGCAATCAGCCCCAGCATTTT. The whole variable domain, remainder taken from reference TRBV2 and TRBJ1-5, is EPEVTQTPSHQVTQMGQEVILRCVPISNHLYFYWYRQILGQKVEFLVSFYNNEISEKSEIFDDQFSVERPDGSNFTLKIRSTKLEDSAMYFCASNRDRKRNQPQHFGDGTRLSIL.

This clonotype was observed a few times. The V and J genes are TRBV14 and TRBJ2-7, with D perhaps TRBD2 (5 bases). The CDR3 totals 15 residues. V shed 3 bases and J shed 2 bases, with 14 bases lying between them. Germline V gives CDR1 SGHDN, CDR2 FVKESK. The CDR3 reads CASSQYTGLTYEQYF. CDR3 DNA sequence: TGTGCCAGCAGCCAGTATACCGGACTGACCTACGAGCAGTACTTC.

This clonotype has at least ten counts. This chain links TRBV20-1 with TRBJ2-3; D assignment may be TRBD1 or TRBD2 (5 bases each). The CDR3 covers 18 residues. Deletions cut 1 base from V and 2 bases from J, with 22 bases between. Per the germline V gene, CDR1 is DFQATT and CDR2 is SNEGSKA (reference sequence). CDR3 coding DNA: TGCAGTGCTAGAGGCCTGACGGTGGGGCGGGCCTACACAGATACGCAGTATTTT. Amino acid sequence: CSARGLTVGRAYTDTQYF.

This clonotype was seen repeatedly, ten times or more. At one boundary the junction diverges from the germline segment, which might be a read error. This chain connects TRBV5-1 to TRBJ1-1, with a possible D match to TRBD1 (5 bases). The length of the CDR3 is 14 residues. Germline V gene data show CDR1 as SGHRS and CDR2 as YFSETQ. The CDR3 coding sequence is TGTGCCAGCAGTAGGGGAGACCGGAACACTGAAGCTTTCTTT. Encoded protein: CASSRGDRNTEAFF.

Ten or more counts support this clonotype. The J gene is TRBJ2-6, the V gene TRBV20-1, with 9 bases fitting TRBD2. This CDR3 is built from 15 residues. V lost 2 bases, J lost 2 bases, and 1 base stayed unmatched. Germline loops: CDR1 DFQATT, CDR2 SNEGSKA (reference sequence). DNA of the CDR3: TGCAGTGCTAGATTAGCGGGAGCTGGGGCCAACGTCCTGACTTTC. It specifies CSARLAGAGANVLTF.

The chain combines TRBV9 with TRBJ2-6; D gene uncertain. The V gene's germline CDR1 is SGDLS and CDR2 YYNGEE. V lost 6 bases and J 1 base, leaving 8 bases between the germline ends. This CDR3 region has 14 residues. CDR3 nucleotide sequence: TGTGCCAGCACCGGCAGTTCTGGGGCCAACGTCCTGACTTTC. Residues: CASTGSSGANVLTF.

The V and J genes are TRBV7-2 and TRBJ2-7, with D possibly matching TRBD2 (7 bases). Germline-derived CDR1 and CDR2 are SGHTA and FQGNSA. The CDR3 has 15 residues. V lost 6 bases, J lost 2 bases, and 17 bases lay in between. The CDR3 region is CASSPDGGPTYEQYF. Written as DNA, the CDR3 is TGTGCCAGCAGTCCAGACGGGGGGCCTACCTACGAGCAGTACTTC. The whole variable domain, filled in from reference TRBV7-2 and TRBJ2-7, reads GAGVSQSPSNKVTEKGKDVELRCDPISGHTALYWYRQSLGQGLEFLIYFQGNSAPDKSGLPSDRFSAERTGGSVSTLTIQRTQQEDSAVYLCASSPDGGPTYEQYFGPGTRLTVT.

This clonotype occurred many times. The chain carries TRBV10-2 and TRBJ1-2; TRBD1 matches at 12 bases. The germline V gene has CDR1 WSHSY and CDR2 SAAADI. Trimming cost V 7 bases and J 7 bases; bases outside gene matches: 10. This CDR3 is 15 amino acids long. CDR3 sequence reads: CASTAWDRGPGGYTF. CDR3 DNA: TGCGCCAGCACCGCCTGGGACAGGGGGCCAGGTGGCTACACCTTC.

J is TRBJ2-7 and V is TRBV3-1; D unclear. V was trimmed by 1 base and J by 2 bases, leaving 12 bases between them. This CDR3 contains 15 residues. CDR1 is LGHDT, CDR2 YNNKEL, per germline (reference sequence). CDR3 coding DNA: TGTGCCAGCAGCCAAGCCTCCCGACTTACCTACGAGCAGTACTTC. Translating gives CASSQASRLTYEQYF.

The V and J genes are TRBV20-1 and TRBJ1-6; 8 bases line up with TRBD1. The ends lost 0 bases at V and 9 bases at J; junction bases unmatched: 10. Germline CDR1 and CDR2: DFQATT and SNEGSKA (reference sequence). The CDR3 consists of 16 residues. CDR3: CSARETGQGGGSPLHF. CDR3 sequence (DNA): TGCAGTGCTAGAGAAACAGGACAGGGTGGTGGTTCACCCCTCCACTTT.

This clonotype was recorded at least ten times. The chain carries TRBV28 and TRBJ2-7, with TRBD1 matching over 9 bases. Germline V lookup: CDR1 MDHEN, CDR2 SYDVKM. This CDR3 comprises 15 residues. Trimming took 6 bases from V and 4 from J; bases not matched to a gene: 10. CDR3 region: CASSPRDRVLYEQYF. CDR3 coding DNA: TGTGCCAGCAGCCCCCGGGACAGGGTGTTGTACGAGCAGTACTTC.

In its sample, this clonotype was seen a few times. The chain links TRBV6-1 to TRBJ1-3, with D possibly matching TRBD1 (5 bases). V was shortened by 8 bases and J by 0 bases, with 8 bases between the two germline ends. The CDR3 length is 13 residues. CDR1 is MNHNS, CDR2 SASEGT, per germline. CDR3 sequence reads: CASDSPSGNTIYF. CDR3 bases: TGTGCCAGCGACAGTCCCTCTGGAAACACCATATATTTT.

This clonotype has at least ten counts. The rearrangement uses TRBV7-9 and TRBJ1-1, with D unresolved. Germline V gene lookup returns CDR1 SEHNR and CDR2 FQNEAQ (reference sequence). This CDR3 contains 11 residues. V dropped 7 bases and J dropped 10 bases, with 13 bases sitting between them. Here the CDR3 reads CASTRGSIAFF. CDR3 coding DNA: TGTGCCAGCACCCGCGGGAGTATAGCTTTCTTT.

This clonotype has more than one count but fewer than ten. The chain employs TRBV6-7 and TRBJ2-1, with a tentative D call TRBD1 (5 bases). TRBV6-7 is an open reading frame whose function is uncertain. CDR3 length: 16 residues. Trimming took 8 bases from V and 2 from J, leaving 19 bases between them. The CDR3 DNA reads as TGTGCCAGCCGCAGCCTGGTCCCACAGGCCTACAATGAGCAGTTCTTC. Its protein is CASRSLVPQAYNEQFF.

Comment on this clonotype: A much larger clone differs from this one at a single base, so this may be a read error. The rearrangement links TRBV24-1 to TRBJ2-2, with D hard to call. Germline values: CDR1 KGHDR, CDR2 SFDVKD. The CDR3 has 14 residues. The CDR3 DNA sequence: TGTGCCGCCAGTGATACAACGAACACCGGGGAGCTGTTTTTT. It yields the protein CAASDTTNTGELFF.

There are many counts of this clonotype. V and J are TRBV5-1 and TRBJ2-7; 8 bases are a match to TRBD2. V gave up 1 base and J gave up 6 bases; unmatched junction bases: 3. The germline CDR1 and CDR2 sequences are SGHRS and YFSETQ. CDR3 length: 13 amino acids. The CDR3 DNA reads TGCGCCAGCAGCTTGTCCGCGGGAGGCGAGCAGTACTTC. It codes for CASSLSAGGEQYF.

This clonotype showed up many times. The rearrangement joins TRBV3-1 to TRBJ2-7; 10 bases map to TRBD2. The germline V gene encodes CDR1 LGHDT and CDR2 YNNKEL (reference sequence). The V and J ends lost 3 bases and 6 bases, in that order; junction bases with no gene match: 8. The length of the CDR3 is 15 residues. The CDR3: CASSQTLAGVSEQYF. CDR3 nucleotides: TGTGCCAGCAGCCAGACGCTAGCGGGAGTGAGCGAGCAGTACTTC.

This clonotype appeared a single time. V is TRBV6-2 or TRBV6-3 and J is TRBJ2-1; TRBD2 agrees at 11 bases. V lost 6 bases to trimming and J lost 2 bases; unmatched junction nucleotides: 6. The germline V gene has CDR1 MNHEY and CDR2 SVGEGT. This CDR3 has 16 amino acids. CDR3 in amino acids: CASSFTSGRAYNEQFF. CDR3 nucleotide sequence: TGTGCCAGCAGCTTCACTAGCGGGAGAGCCTACAATGAGCAGTTCTTC.

The chain combines TRBV14 with TRBJ2-1; D gene ambiguous. The CDR3 spans 15 residues. Per the germline V gene, CDR1 is SGHDN and CDR2 is FVKESK. Trimming removed 6 bases from V and 7 bases from J, with 19 bases in between. CDR3 nucleotides: TGTGCCAGCAGTCAGAAGCAGTACCTTGGTAATGAGCAGTTCTTC. Its translation is CASSQKQYLGNEQFF.

This clonotype has a handful of counts. This chain joins TRBV6-1 and TRBJ1-1; TRBD1 might be the D (6 bases). CDR1 and CDR2 (germline): MNHNS, SASEGT. Trimming removed 4 bases at V and 11 bases at J, with 17 bases between. This CDR3 contains 13 residues. The CDR3 DNA reads TGTGCCAGCAGTGCTAGCTGGGGGGCCTGGGCTTTCTTT. Amino acid sequence: CASSASWGAWAFF.

Ten or more counts support this clonotype. CDR3 in amino acids: CASSSPEPYEQYF. CDR3 DNA: TGTGCCAGCAGCTCACCAGAACCCTACGAGCAGTACTTC. The genes are TRBV7-2 and TRBJ2-7, with D uncertain. There are 13 residues in the CDR3. Deletions cut 4 bases from V and 2 bases from J, with 9 bases between. Germline-derived CDR1 and CDR2 are SGHTA and FQGNSA.

Concerning this clonotype itself: A much larger clonotype is one base distant, so this may be a read error. This chain joins TRBV20-1 and TRBJ2-3; D unresolved. The CDR3 is made up of 13 amino acids. Germline loops: CDR1 DFQATT, CDR2 SNEGSKA (reference sequence). The CDR3 DNA sequence: TGCAGTGCTAGTGGCAGCTGGATGGATACGCTGTATTTT. Encoded protein: CSASGSWMDTLYF.

This clonotype came up many times. The V gene is TRBV7-2, the J gene TRBJ2-3; D is unclear. Germline-derived CDR1 and CDR2 are SGHTA and FQGNSA. The V gene lost 4 bases and the J gene lost 6 bases, with 11 bases spanning the gap. This CDR3 spans 13 amino acids. In nucleotides, the CDR3 is TGTGCCAGCAGCTCCGAGATGCGCGATACGCAGTATTTT. Translation gives CASSSEMRDTQYF.